This T cell receptor beta chain was obtained from a study of blood T cell repertoires in COVID-19. Study information: COVID-19 samples collected from the United States, Italy and Spain covered acute and convalescent phases. T cells, B-cell-depleted T cells, or PBMCs supplied cDNA or gDNA.

As handled by the study authors: Amplified reference gene primers provided the basis for estimating nucleated cell counts. Here immunoSEQ multiplex PCR was the method, and the copy in TCRdb shows in-frame clones only, minus some. V and J calls and clone size follow that table, whereas D and trimming were derived from the DNA. The profile shows about 230,000 clones, 70% to 90% of them singletons. Trimming removed 7 bases at V and 8 bases at J, with 17 bases between. Germline V gene data show CDR1 as LNHDA and CDR2 as SQIVND (reference sequence). The CDR3 contains 13 residues. This sequence joins TRBV19 and TRBJ1-2, with TRBD1 as a possible D gene (5 bases). The source of this sequence is a woman in her late teens or twenties who had recovered from COVID-19. Sequencing was done on a sample of peripheral blood. In DNA, the CDR3 is TGTGCCAGTAAGGGACTTCCTCTGAGGGGCTACACCTTC. Its translation is CASKGLPLRGYTF.